This T cell receptor (beta chain) was identified during a study of cytomegalovirus exposure and HLA in healthy donors. Study-level findings and limits: An Asian-associated ancestry cluster reportedly showed fewer N-insertions than the roughly 670-donor mean in a later analysis. Based on reports, TCR beta sequences accurately predicted HLA-A and HLA-B alleles for most subjects. Reports described diagnosis of cytomegalovirus status by the classifier as highly specific and sensitive.

To note about this clone: Its target is unknown.

60 Vbeta and 13 Jbeta primers were used in PCR. Produced via immunoSEQ multiplex PCR; TCRdb's table is partial and in-frame only. The sample has 220,000 or so clones; 70% to 85% are singletons. The germline CDR1 and CDR2 sequences are SGHNT and YYREEE (reference sequence). With 1 base clipped from V and 4 bases from J, the junction kept 7 bases outside the gene matches. The CDR3 contains 15 residues. This chain joins TRBV5-4 and TRBJ2-5; 7 bases map to TRBD2. Sequencing was carried out using PBMCs. The origin of this receptor is a middle-aged man in good health and CMV-seronegative. Here the CDR3 reads CASSLRREMGETQYF. The CDR3 coding sequence is TGTGCCAGCAGCTTGCGGCGGGAGATGGGAGAGACCCAGTACTTC.